The 5 T cell receptor beta chains below come from one sample, sequenced in a study of response to subunit inactivated influenza vaccine. MiXCR, applied by TCRdb to the RT-PCR reads, yields one record per CDR3 protein. In the table there are over 750,000 distinct CDR3 sequences, approximately 21% of which are singletons. The sequencing here drew on PBMCs from blood, taken approximately 5 days after vaccination. The receptors here all came from a man between 45 and 60 years old who received an inactivated influenza vaccine.

This clonotype has just a few counts. The rearrangement links TRBV5-1 to TRBJ2-2; the match to TRBD2 covers 11 bases. V trimming: 3 bases; J trimming: 1 base; junction bases outside the gene matches: 2. Germline V gene lookup returns CDR1 SGHRS and CDR2 YFSETQ. CDR3 length: 16 amino acids. CDR3 sequence: CASSSGLAGNTGELFF. The CDR3 coding sequence is TGCGCCAGCAGCTCCGGACTAGCGGGGAACACCGGGGAGCTGTTTTTT.

This sequence joins TRBV5-1 and TRBJ1-5, with 10 bases lining up with TRBD1. CDR1 SGHRS and CDR2 YFSETQ come from the germline V gene. The trim removed 4 bases at V and 6 bases at J, leaving 4 bases unmatched. The CDR3 consists of 14 residues. CDR3 bases: TGCGCCAGCAGCGTGACAGGGGGCACTCAGCCCCAGCATTTT. Amino acids: CASSVTGGTQPQHF.

This clonotype was counted ten times or more. The CDR3 region is CASSPSGISTDTQYF. DNA for the CDR3: TGTGCCAGCAGCCCAAGCGGGATTAGCACAGATACGCAGTATTTT. The chain links TRBV6-1 to TRBJ2-3, with 7 positions matching TRBD2. The V and J ends lost 6 bases and 0 bases, in that order; junction bases with no gene match: 6. The CDR3 spans 15 residues. The germline V gene encodes CDR1 MNHNS and CDR2 SASEGT.

The CDR3 DNA follows: TGCGCCAGCAGCTTGAGAGAGGGCAGGGGTGAAGCTTTCTTT. It translates to CASSLREGRGEAFF. This chain connects TRBV5-1 to TRBJ1-1, with D maybe TRBD1 (6 bases). The CDR3 has 14 residues. Trimming cost V 1 base and J 7 bases, with 14 bases left between them. The V gene's germline CDR1 is SGHRS and CDR2 YFSETQ. The whole variable domain, filled in from reference TRBV5-1 and TRBJ1-1, reads KAGVTQTPRYLIKTRGQQVTLSCSPISGHRSVSWYQQTPGQGLQFLFEYFSETQRNKGNFPGRFSGRQFSNSRSEMNVSTLELGDSALYLCASSLREGRGEAFFGQGTRLTVV.

The genes are TRBV2 and TRBJ2-5; no clear D. Germline CDR1 and CDR2: SNHLY and FYNNEI. CDR3 length: 16 amino acids. V was cut by 1 base and J by 2 bases, with 14 bases left in between. Here the CDR3 DNA reads TGTGCCAGCAGTGAAGAGGCGGACGGATCACAAGAGACCCAGTACTTC. Its translation is CASSEEADGSQETQYF.